This record covers a single TCR beta chain. This entry belongs to a study of cytomegalovirus exposure and HLA in healthy donors. The CDR3 is 13 residues long. Deletions cut 2 bases from V and 7 bases from J, with 10 bases between. The germline V gene has CDR1 SGHNT and CDR2 YYREEE (reference sequence). Researchers ran the PCR with 60 Vbeta and 13 Jbeta primers. TCRdb keeps only in-frame clones here, not all; method: immunoSEQ multiplex PCR. Of some 90,000 clones in the sample, around 80% were seen once. The sample taken for sequencing was PBMCs. This clonotype was obtained from a male donor in good health and CMV-seropositive. V and J are TRBV5-4 and TRBJ2-1; TRBD2 might be the D (6 bases). For the CDR3, the DNA is TGTGCCAGCAGCTTCGGAGGGATGAATGAGCAGTTCTTC. It yields the protein CASSFGGMNEQFF.